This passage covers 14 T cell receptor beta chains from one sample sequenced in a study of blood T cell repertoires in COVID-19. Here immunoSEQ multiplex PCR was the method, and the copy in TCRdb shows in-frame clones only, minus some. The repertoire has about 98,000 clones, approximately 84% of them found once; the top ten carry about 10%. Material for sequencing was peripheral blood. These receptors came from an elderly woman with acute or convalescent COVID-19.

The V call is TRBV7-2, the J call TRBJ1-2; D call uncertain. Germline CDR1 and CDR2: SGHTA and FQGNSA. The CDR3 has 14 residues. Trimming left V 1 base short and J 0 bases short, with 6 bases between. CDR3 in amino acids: CASSLGGSNYGYTF. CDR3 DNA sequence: TGTGCCAGCAGCTTAGGAGGATCTAACTATGGCTACACCTTC. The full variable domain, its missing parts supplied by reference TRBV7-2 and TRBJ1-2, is GAGVSQSPSNKVTEKGKDVELRCDPISGHTALYWYRQSLGQGLEFLIYFQGNSAPDKSGLPSDRFSAERTGGSVSTLTIQRTQQEDSAVYLCASSLGGSNYGYTFGSGTRLTVV.

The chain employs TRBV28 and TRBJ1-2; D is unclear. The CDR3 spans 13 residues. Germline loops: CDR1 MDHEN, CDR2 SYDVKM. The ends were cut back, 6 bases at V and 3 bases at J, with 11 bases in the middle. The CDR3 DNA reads TGTGCCAGCAGAAGTGACACCGACTATGGCTACACCTTC. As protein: CASRSDTDYGYTF.

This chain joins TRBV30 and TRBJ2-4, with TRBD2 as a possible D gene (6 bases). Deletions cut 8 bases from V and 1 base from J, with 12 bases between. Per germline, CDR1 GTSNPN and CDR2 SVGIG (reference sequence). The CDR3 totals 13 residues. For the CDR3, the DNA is TGTGCCGTAACGAGCGGGGCCAAAAACATTCAGTACTTC. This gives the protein CAVTSGAKNIQYF.

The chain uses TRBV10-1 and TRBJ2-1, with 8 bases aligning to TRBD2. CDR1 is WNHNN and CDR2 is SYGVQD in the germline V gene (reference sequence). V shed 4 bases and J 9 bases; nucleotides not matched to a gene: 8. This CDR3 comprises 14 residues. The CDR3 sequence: CASSGGAGGGEQFF. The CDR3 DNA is TGCGCCAGCAGTGGCGGGGCCGGGGGGGGTGAGCAGTTCTTC.

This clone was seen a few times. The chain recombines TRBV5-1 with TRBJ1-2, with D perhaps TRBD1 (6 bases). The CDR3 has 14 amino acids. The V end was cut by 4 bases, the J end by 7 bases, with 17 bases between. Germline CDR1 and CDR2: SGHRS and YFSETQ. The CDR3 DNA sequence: TGCGCCAGCAGCCTAAAGACAGGCCCTTCTGGCTACACCTTC. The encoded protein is CASSLKTGPSGYTF.

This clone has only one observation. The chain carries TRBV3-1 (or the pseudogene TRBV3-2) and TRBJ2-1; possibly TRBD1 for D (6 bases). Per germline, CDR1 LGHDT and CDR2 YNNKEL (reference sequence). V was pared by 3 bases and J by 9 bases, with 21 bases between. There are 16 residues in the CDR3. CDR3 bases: TGTGCCAGCAGCCAGGACCCCGGGACACGGGTTAGTGAGCAGTTCTTC. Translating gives CASSQDPGTRVSEQFF.

The CDR3: CASSTGQGADTQYF. CDR3 bases: TGTGCCAGCAGCACCGGACAGGGCGCAGATACGCAGTATTTT. The chain joins TRBV7-2 to TRBJ2-3, with 8 bases aligning to TRBD1. The CDR3 sequence is 14 residues long. Germline-derived CDR1 and CDR2 are SGHTA and FQGNSA. V lost 5 bases and J lost 4; bases outside the gene matches: 5.

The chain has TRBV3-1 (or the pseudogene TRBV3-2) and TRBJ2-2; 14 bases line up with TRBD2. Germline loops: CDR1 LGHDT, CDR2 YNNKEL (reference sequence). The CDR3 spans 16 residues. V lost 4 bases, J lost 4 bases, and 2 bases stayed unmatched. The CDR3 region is CASSRGTSGSTGELFF. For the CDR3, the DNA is TGTGCCAGCAGCCGTGGGACTAGCGGGAGCACCGGGGAGCTGTTTTTT.

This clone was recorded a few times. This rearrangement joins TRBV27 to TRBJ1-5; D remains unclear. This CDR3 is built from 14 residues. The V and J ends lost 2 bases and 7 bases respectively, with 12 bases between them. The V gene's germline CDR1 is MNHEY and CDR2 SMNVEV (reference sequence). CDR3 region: CASSLRTGFQPQHF. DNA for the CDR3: TGTGCCAGCAGTTTAAGGACTGGCTTCCAGCCCCAGCATTTT.

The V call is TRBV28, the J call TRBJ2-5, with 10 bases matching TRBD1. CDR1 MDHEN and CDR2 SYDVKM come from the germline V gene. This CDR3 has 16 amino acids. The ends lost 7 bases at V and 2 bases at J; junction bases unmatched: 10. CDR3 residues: CASTTARDRGQETQYF. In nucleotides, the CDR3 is TGTGCCAGCACCACGGCCCGGGACAGGGGTCAAGAGACCCAGTACTTC.

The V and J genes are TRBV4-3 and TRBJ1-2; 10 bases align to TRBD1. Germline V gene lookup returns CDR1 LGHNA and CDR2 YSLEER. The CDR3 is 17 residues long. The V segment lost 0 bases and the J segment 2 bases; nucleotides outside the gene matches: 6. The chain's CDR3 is CASSQDDPGQGNYGYTF. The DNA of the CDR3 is TGCGCCAGCAGCCAAGATGATCCGGGACAGGGGAACTATGGCTACACCTTC.

The CDR3 loop reads CASSSGTQSSNQPQHF. The CDR3 DNA sequence: TGTGCCAGCAGCTCCGGAACACAGAGTAGCAATCAGCCCCAGCATTTT. The chain has TRBV7-8 and TRBJ1-5; D gene unclear. From germline, CDR1 is SGHVS and CDR2 FQNEAQ. The CDR3 has 16 residues. V was shortened by 4 bases and J by 0 bases, with 13 bases between the two germline ends.

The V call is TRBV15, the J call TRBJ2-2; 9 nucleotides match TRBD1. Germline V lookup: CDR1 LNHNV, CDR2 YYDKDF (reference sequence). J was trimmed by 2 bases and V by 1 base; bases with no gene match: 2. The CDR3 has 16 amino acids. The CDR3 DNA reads TGTGCCACCAGCAGAGCGGGACAGGGCAACACCGGGGAGCTGTTTTTT. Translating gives CATSRAGQGNTGELFF. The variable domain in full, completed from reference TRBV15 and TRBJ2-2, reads DAMVIQNPRYQVTQFGKPVTLSCSQTLNHNVMYWYQQKSSQAPKLLFHYYDKDFNNEADTPDNFQSRRPNTSFCFLDIRSPGLGDTAMYLCATSRAGQGNTGELFFGEGSRLTVL.

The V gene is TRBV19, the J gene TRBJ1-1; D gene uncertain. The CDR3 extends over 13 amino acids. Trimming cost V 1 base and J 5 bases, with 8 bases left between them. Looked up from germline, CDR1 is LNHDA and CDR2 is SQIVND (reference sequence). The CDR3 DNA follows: TGTGCCAGTAGTATAGGACCGGGGACTGAAGCTTTCTTT. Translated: CASSIGPGTEAFF.